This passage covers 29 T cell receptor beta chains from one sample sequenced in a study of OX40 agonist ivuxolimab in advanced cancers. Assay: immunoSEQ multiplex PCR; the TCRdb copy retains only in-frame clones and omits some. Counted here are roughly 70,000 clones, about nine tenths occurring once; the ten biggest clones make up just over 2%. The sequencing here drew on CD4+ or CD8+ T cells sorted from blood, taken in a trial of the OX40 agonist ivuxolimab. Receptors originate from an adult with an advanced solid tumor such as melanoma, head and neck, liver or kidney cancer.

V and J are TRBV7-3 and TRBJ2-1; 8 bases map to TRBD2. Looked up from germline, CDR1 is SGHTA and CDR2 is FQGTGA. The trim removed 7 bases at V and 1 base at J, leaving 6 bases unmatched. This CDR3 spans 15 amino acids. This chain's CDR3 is CASKRASGSYNEQFF. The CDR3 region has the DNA TGTGCCAGCAAAAGGGCTAGCGGGTCCTACAATGAGCAGTTCTTC.

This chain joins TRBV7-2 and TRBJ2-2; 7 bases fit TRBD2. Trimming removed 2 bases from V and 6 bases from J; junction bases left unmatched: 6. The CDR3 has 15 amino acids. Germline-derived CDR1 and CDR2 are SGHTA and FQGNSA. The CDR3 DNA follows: TGTGCCAGCAGCTTAAGGGGCGGGGGATCCGGGGAGCTGTTTTTT. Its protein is CASSLRGGGSGELFF.

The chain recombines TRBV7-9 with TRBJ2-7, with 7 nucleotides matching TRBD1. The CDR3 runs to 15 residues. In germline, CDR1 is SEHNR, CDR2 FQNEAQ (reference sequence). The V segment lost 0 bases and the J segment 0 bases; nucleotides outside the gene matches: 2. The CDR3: CASSLAGQRSYEQYF. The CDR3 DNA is TGTGCCAGCAGCTTAGCGGGACAGCGCTCCTACGAGCAGTACTTC.

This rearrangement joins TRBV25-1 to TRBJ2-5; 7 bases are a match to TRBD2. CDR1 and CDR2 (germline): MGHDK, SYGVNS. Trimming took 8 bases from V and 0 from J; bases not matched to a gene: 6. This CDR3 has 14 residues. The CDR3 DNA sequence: TGTGCCAGCTTGTCGGGGGGAAACCAAGAGACCCAGTACTTC. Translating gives CASLSGGNQETQYF.

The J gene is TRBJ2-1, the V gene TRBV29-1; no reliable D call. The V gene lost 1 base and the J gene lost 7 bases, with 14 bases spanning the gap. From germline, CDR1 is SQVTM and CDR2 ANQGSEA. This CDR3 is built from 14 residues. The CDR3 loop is CSVEVLRATNEQFF. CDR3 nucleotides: TGCAGCGTTGAAGTTTTAAGGGCAACAAATGAGCAGTTCTTC.

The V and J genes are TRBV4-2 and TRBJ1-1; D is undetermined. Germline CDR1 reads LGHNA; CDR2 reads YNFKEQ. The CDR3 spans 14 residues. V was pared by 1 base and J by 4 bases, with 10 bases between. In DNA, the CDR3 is TGTGCCAGCAGCCAAGGGAGAAGTGGCACTGAAGCTTTCTTT. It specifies CASSQGRSGTEAFF.

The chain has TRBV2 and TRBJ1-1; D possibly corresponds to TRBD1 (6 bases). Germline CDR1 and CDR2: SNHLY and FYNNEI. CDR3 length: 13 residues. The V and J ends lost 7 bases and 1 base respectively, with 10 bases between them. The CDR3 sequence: CASTRDKNTEAFF. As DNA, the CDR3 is TGTGCCAGCACTAGGGACAAGAACACTGAAGCTTTCTTT.

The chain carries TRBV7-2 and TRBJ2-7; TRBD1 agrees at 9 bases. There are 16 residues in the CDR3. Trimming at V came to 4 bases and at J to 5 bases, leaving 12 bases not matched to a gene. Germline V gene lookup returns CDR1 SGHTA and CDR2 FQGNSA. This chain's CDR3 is CASSWSGTGFNNEQYF. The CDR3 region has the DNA TGTGCCAGCAGCTGGTCCGGGACAGGGTTTAACAACGAGCAGTACTTC.

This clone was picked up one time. The DNA of the CDR3 is TGTGCCAGCAGTACACCCAGTGGCGATGAGCAGTTCTTC. It encodes CASSTPSGDEQFF. The rearrangement links TRBV27 to TRBJ2-1; D gene unclear. The V and J ends lost 5 bases and 8 bases respectively, with 13 bases between them. The CDR3 runs 13 residues. Germline-derived CDR1 and CDR2 are MNHEY and SMNVEV (reference sequence).

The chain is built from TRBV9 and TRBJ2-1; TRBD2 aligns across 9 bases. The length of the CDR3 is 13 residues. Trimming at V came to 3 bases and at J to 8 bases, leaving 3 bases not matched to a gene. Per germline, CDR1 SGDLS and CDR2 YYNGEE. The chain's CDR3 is CASSAIAGDEQFF. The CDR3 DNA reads TGTGCCAGCAGCGCGATAGCGGGAGATGAGCAGTTCTTC.

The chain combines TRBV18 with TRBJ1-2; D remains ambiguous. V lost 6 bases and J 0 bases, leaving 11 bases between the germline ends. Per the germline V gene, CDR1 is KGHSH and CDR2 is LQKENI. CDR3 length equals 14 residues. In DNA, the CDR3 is TGTGCCAGCTCCGGAGTCGGAGCTAACTATGGCTACACCTTC. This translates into CASSGVGANYGYTF.

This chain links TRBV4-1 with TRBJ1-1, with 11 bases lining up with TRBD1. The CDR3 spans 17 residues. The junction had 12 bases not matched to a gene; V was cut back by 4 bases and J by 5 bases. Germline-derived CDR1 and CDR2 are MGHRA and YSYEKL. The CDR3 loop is CASSLIPGQGVGTEAFF. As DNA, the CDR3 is TGCGCCAGCAGCCTAATTCCGGGACAGGGGGTCGGAACTGAAGCTTTCTTT.

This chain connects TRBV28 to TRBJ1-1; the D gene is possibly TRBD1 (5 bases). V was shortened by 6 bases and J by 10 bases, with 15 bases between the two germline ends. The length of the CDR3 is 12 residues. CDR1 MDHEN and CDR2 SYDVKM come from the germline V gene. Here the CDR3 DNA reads TGTGCCAGCAGCCTCATTCAGGGTATAGCTTTCTTT. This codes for CASSLIQGIAFF.

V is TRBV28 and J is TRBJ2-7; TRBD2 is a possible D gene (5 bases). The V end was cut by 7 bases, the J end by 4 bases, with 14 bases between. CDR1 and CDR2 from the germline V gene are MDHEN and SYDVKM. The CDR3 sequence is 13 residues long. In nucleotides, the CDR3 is TGTGCCAGCACTGGAATCACTAGATACGAGCAGTACTTC. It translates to CASTGITRYEQYF.

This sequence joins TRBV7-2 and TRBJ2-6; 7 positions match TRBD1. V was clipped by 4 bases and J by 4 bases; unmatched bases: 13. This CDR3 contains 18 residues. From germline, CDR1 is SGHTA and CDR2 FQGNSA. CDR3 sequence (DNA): TGTGCCAGCAGCTCCCCCGGGACAGTGGGCTTAGGGGCCAACGTCCTGACTTTC. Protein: CASSSPGTVGLGANVLTF. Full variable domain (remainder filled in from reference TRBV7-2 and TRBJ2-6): GAGVSQSPSNKVTEKGKDVELRCDPISGHTALYWYRQSLGQGLEFLIYFQGNSAPDKSGLPSDRFSAERTGGSVSTLTIQRTQQEDSAVYLCASSSPGTVGLGANVLTFGAGSRLTVL.

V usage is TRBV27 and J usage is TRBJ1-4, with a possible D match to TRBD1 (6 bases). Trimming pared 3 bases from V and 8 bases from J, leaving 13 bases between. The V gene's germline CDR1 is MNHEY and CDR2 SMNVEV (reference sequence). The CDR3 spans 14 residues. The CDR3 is CASSFRGYQEKLFF. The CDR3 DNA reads TGTGCCAGCAGTTTCAGGGGTTATCAGGAAAAACTGTTTTTT.

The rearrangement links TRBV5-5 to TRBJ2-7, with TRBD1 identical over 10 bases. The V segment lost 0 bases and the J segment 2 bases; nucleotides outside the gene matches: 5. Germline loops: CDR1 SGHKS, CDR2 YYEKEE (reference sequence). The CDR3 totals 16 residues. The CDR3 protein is CASSLAGQGLTYEQYF. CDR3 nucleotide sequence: TGTGCCAGCAGCTTGGCGGGACAGGGGCTAACCTACGAGCAGTACTTC.

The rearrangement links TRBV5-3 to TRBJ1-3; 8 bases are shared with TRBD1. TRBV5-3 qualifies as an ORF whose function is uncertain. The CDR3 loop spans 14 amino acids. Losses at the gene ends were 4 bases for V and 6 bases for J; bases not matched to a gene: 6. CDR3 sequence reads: CARSPKTGVNTIYF. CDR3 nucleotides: TGTGCCAGAAGCCCAAAGACAGGGGTAAACACCATATATTTT.

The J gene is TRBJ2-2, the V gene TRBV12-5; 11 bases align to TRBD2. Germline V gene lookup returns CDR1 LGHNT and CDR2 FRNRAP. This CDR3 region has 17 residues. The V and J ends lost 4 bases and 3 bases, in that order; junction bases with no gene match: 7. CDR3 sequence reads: CASGSERLAGYTGELFF. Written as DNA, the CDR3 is TGTGCTAGTGGTTCAGAAAGACTAGCGGGGTACACCGGGGAGCTGTTTTTT.

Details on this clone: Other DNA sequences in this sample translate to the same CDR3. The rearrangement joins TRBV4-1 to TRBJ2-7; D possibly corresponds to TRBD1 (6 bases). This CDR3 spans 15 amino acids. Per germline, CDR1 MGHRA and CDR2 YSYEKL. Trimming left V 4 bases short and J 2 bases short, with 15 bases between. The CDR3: CASSLQTGETYEQYF. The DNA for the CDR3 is TGCGCCAGCAGCCTCCAGACAGGTGAGACCTACGAGCAGTACTTC.

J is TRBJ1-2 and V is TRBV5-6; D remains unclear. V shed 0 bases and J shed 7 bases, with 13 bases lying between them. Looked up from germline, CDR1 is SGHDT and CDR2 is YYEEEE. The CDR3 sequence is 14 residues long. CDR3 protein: CASSLADGALGYTF. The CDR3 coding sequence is TGTGCCAGCAGCTTGGCGGACGGAGCCCTTGGCTACACCTTC.

CDR3 in amino acids: CASSPDRDIGYTF. The CDR3 DNA reads TGTGCCAGCTCACCCGACAGGGATATAGGCTACACCTTC. The chain is built from TRBV18 and TRBJ1-2; 7 bases are a match to TRBD1. Germline V CDR1 and CDR2: KGHSH, LQKENI. The CDR3 is 13 residues long. With 3 bases clipped from V and 8 bases from J, the junction kept 6 bases outside the gene matches. Based on the CDR3 plus reference TRBV18 and TRBJ1-2, the full variable domain is NAGVMQNPRHLVRRRGQEARLRCSPMKGHSHVYWYRQLPEEGLKFMVYLQKENIIDESGMPKERFSAEFPKEGPSILRIQQVVRGDSAAYFCASSPDRDIGYTFGSGTRLTVV.

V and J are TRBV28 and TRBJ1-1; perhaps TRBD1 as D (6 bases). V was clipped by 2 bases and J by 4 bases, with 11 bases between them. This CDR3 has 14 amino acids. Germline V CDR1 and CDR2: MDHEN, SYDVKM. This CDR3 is CASSLHRVGTEAFF. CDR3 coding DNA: TGTGCCAGCAGTTTACACAGGGTTGGCACTGAAGCTTTCTTT.

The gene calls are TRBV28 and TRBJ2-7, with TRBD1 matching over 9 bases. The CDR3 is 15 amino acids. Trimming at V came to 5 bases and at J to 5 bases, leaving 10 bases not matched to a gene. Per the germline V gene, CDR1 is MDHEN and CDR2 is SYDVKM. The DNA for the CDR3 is TGTGCCAGCAGTCGTCAACAGGGGGCTGTGAACGAGCAGTACTTC. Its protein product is CASSRQQGAVNEQYF.

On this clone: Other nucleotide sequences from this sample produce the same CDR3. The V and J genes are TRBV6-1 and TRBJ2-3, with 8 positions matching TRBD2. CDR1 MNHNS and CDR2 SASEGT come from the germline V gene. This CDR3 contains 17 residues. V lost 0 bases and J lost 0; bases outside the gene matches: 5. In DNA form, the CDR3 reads TGTGCCAGCAGTGAAGCCCTAGCGGGCCGTAGCACAGATACGCAGTATTTT. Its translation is CASSEALAGRSTDTQYF.

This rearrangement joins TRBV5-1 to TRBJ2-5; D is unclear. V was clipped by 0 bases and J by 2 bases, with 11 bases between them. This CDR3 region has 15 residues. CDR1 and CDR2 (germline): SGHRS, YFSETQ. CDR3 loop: CASSLARVGQETQYF. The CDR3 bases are TGCGCCAGCAGCTTGGCCCGGGTCGGGCAAGAGACCCAGTACTTC.

CDR3 sequence: CASSPLRTSGLMGEQYF. Written as DNA, the CDR3 is TGTGCCAGCTCACCGCTAAGGACTAGCGGCCTGATGGGCGAGCAGTACTTC. This chain joins TRBV18 and TRBJ2-7; 10 bases match TRBD2. Losses at the gene ends were 3 bases for V and 6 bases for J; bases not matched to a gene: 14. The germline CDR1 and CDR2 sequences are KGHSH and LQKENI. CDR3 length: 17 amino acids. Drawing the rest from reference TRBV18 and TRBJ2-7, the complete variable domain is NAGVMQNPRHLVRRRGQEARLRCSPMKGHSHVYWYRQLPEEGLKFMVYLQKENIIDESGMPKERFSAEFPKEGPSILRIQQVVRGDSAAYFCASSPLRTSGLMGEQYFGPGTRLTVT.

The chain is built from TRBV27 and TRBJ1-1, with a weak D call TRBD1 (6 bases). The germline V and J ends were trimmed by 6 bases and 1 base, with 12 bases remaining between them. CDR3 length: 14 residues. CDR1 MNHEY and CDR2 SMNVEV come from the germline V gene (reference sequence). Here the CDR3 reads CASRGNRANTEAFF. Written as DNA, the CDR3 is TGTGCCAGCAGGGGGAACAGGGCGAACACTGAAGCTTTCTTT.

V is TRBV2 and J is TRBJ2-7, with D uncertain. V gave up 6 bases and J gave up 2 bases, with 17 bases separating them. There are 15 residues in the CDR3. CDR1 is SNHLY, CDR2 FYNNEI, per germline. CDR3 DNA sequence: TGTGCCAGCAGCGATAGCCAACCCCCCGCCTACGAGCAGTACTTC. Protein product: CASSDSQPPAYEQYF.